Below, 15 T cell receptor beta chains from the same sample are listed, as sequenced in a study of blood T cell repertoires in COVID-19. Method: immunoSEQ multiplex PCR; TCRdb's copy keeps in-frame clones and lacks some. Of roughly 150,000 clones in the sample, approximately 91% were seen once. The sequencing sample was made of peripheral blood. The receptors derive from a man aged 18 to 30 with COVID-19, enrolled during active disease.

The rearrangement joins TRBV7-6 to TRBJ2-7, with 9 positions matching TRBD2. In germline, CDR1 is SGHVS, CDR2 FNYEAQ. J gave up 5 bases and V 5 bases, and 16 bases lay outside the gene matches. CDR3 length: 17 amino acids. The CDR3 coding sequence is TGTGCCAGCAGCCCCACGGTGGGTGGCGGGAGGGGGGACGAGCAGTACTTC. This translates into CASSPTVGGGRGDEQYF.

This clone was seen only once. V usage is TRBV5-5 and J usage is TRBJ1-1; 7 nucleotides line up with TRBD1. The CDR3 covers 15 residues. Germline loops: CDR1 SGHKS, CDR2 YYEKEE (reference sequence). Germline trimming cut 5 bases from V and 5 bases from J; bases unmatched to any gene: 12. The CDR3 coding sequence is TGTGCCAGCAGGAGCCCGTACCAGGGGGGAACTGAAGCTTTCTTT. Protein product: CASRSPYQGGTEAFF.

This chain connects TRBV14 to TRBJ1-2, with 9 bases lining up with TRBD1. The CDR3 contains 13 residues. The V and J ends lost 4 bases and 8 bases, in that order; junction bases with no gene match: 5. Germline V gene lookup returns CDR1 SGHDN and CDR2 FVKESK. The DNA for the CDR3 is TGTGCCAGCAGCCGGGACAGGGCCTTGGGCTACACCTTC. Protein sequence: CASSRDRALGYTF.

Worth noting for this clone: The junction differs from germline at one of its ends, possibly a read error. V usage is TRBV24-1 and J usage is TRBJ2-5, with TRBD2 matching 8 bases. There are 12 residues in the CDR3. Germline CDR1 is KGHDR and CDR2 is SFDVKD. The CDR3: CATSVSGNNMNF. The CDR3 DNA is TGTGCCACCAGTGTTAGCGGGAATAACATGAACTTC.

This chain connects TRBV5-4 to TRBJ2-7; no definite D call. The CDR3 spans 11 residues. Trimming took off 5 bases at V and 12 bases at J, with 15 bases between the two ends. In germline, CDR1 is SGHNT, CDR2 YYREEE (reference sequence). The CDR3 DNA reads TGTGCCAGCAGTCCCATGACTTCTCCGTACTTC. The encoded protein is CASSPMTSPYF.

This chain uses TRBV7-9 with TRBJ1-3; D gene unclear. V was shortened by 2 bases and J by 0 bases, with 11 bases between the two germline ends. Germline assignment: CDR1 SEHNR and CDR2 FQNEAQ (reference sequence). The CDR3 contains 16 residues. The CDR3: CASSLLSGSSGNTIYF. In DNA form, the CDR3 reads TGTGCCAGCAGCTTATTAAGCGGGAGCTCTGGAAACACCATATATTTT.

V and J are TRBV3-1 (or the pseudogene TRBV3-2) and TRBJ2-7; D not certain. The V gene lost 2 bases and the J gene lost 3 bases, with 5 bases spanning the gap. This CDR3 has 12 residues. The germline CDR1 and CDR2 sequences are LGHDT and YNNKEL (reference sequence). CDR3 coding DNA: TGTGCCAGCAGCCAAACAATCTACGAGCAGTACTTC. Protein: CASSQTIYEQYF.

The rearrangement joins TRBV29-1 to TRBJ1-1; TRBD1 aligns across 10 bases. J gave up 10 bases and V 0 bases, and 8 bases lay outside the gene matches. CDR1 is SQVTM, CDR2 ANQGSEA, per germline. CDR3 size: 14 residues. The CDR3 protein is CSVEDRGQGTGAFF. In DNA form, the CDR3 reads TGCAGCGTTGAAGATCGGGGACAGGGGACCGGAGCTTTCTTT.

DNA for the CDR3: TGTGCCAGCAGTTGGACAGGGGGTTACAATGAGCAGTTCTTC. This sequence encodes CASSWTGGYNEQFF. V and J are TRBV27 and TRBJ2-1; 10 bases map to TRBD1. The length of the CDR3 is 14 residues. Germline CDR1 MNHEY, CDR2 SMNVEV (reference sequence). J was trimmed by 4 bases and V by 4 bases; bases with no gene match: 1.

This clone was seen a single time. CDR3 DNA: TGTGCCTGGAGTCCTCCCCCGAGGGACACTGAAGCTTTCTTT. It translates to CAWSPPPRDTEAFF. The rearrangement uses TRBV30 and TRBJ1-1; D unresolved. V lost 2 bases and J 3 bases, leaving 13 bases between the germline ends. This CDR3 contains 14 residues. The germline CDR1 and CDR2 sequences are GTSNPN and SVGIG (reference sequence).

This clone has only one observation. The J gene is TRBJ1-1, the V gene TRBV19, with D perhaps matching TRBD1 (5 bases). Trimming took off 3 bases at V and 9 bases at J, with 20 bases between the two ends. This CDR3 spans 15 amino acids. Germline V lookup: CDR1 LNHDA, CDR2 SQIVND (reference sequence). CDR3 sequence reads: CASSISGWGGRQAFF. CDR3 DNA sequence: TGTGCCAGTAGTATTTCAGGGTGGGGAGGTCGTCAAGCTTTCTTT.

The CDR3 sequence: CASSPKQGDYGYTF. The CDR3 region has the DNA TGTGCCAGCTCACCTAAACAGGGGGACTATGGCTACACCTTC. The gene calls are TRBV18 and TRBJ1-2, with TRBD1 identical over 8 bases. Germline V CDR1 and CDR2: KGHSH, LQKENI. The CDR3 spans 14 residues. The J segment lost 3 bases and the V segment lost 3 bases, leaving 3 bases of the junction unmatched.

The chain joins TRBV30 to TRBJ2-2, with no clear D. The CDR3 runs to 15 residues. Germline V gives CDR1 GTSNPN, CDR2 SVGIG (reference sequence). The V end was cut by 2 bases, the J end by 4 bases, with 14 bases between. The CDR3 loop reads CAWSSAEATTGELFF. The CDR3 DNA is TGTGCCTGGAGTTCTGCGGAAGCGACCACCGGGGAGCTGTTTTTT. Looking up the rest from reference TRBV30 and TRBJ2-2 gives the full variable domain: SQTIHQWPATLVQPVGSPLSLECTVEGTSNPNLYWYRQAAGRGLQLLFYSVGIGQISSEVPQNLSASRPQDRQFILSSKKLLLSDSGFYLCAWSSAEATTGELFFGEGSRLTVL.

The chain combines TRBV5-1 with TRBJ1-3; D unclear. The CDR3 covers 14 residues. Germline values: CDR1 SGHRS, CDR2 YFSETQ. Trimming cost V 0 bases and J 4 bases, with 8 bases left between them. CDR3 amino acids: CASSLGSSGNTIYF. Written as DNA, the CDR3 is TGCGCCAGCAGCTTGGGTTCCTCCGGAAACACCATATATTTT.

The CDR3 coding sequence is TGTGCCACCAGCAGAGAGGCGACTAGCGGACGCACAGATACGCAGTATTTT. Protein: CATSREATSGRTDTQYF. The chain links TRBV15 to TRBJ2-3; 9 bases agree with TRBD2. With 0 bases clipped from V and 1 base from J, the junction kept 5 bases outside the gene matches. The CDR3 extends over 17 amino acids. The germline V gene encodes CDR1 LNHNV and CDR2 YYDKDF (reference sequence).